This TCR beta chain is drawn from a study of shared clonotypes between healthy human individuals. Study background: A donor's plate count was three for CD4 naive and three for CD4 memory; CD8 naive had two and CD8 memory one.

Comments on this clone: Its target is not known.

Method: immunoSEQ multiplex PCR; TCRdb's copy keeps in-frame clones and lacks some. The sample yields about 2.1 million clones, 85% to 95% seen once. Study-level points and caveats: What naive subsets generally showed was a larger estimated richness than memory subsets showed.

The CDR3 runs 15 residues. V was shortened by 1 base and J by 1 base, with 10 bases between the two germline ends. Per the germline V gene, CDR1 is SGHAT and CDR2 is FQNNGV. Cells designated naive CD8 were CD45RO-negative and were positively selected for CCR7, with terminally differentiated effector memory CD45RA+ cells excluded. This rearrangement joins TRBV11-2 to TRBJ2-5, with a possible D match to TRBD2 (5 bases). The sequence was collected from a young man in good health. Some clones in this sample may be carry-over from other donors' samples. The specimen sequenced was naive CD8+ T cells from PBMCs. For the CDR3, the DNA is TGTGCCAGCAGCTTAGTACGGAGGTCCCAAGAGACCCAGTACTTC. Its protein is CASSLVRRSQETQYF. The complete variable domain, with remaining parts taken from reference TRBV11-2 and TRBJ2-5, reads EAGVAQSPRYKIIEKRQSVAFWCNPISGHATLYWYQQILGQGPKLLIQFQNNGVVDDSQLPKDRFSAERLKGVDSTLKIQPAKLEDSAVYLCASSLVRRSQETQYFGPGTRLLVL.